A single sample is the source of the 21 T cell receptor beta chains below, sequenced in a study of blood T cell repertoires in COVID-19. Profiling relied on immunoSEQ multiplex PCR, and the TCRdb table lists in-frame clones only, not all of them. Here the sample spans a few hundred thousand clones, 70% to 90% being singletons. Sequencing was done on a sample of PBMCs or T cells enriched from blood (not recorded which). The receptors were gathered from a woman in her twenties or thirties who had recovered from COVID-19.

V is TRBV4-2 and J is TRBJ1-1; unclear D gene. With 0 bases removed from V and 10 bases from J, the gap between germline ends came to 9 bases. The germline CDR1 and CDR2 sequences are LGHNA and YNFKEQ. The CDR3 has 12 residues. CDR3 nucleotide sequence: TGTGCCAGCAGCCAAGAGTCCGCGCGAGCTTTCTTT. Its translation is CASSQESARAFF.

This rearrangement joins TRBV7-8 to TRBJ2-3, with 9 positions matching TRBD2. CDR3 length: 16 amino acids. The V segment lost 4 bases and the J segment 5 bases; nucleotides outside the gene matches: 10. Germline V gene sequence: CDR1 SGHVS, CDR2 FQNEAQ. CDR3 DNA sequence: TGTGCCAGCAGCTACCGGGTAGCGGGAGTTGTAGATACGCAGTATTTT. It translates to CASSYRVAGVVDTQYF.

This rearrangement joins TRBV28 to TRBJ2-3; the D gene is possibly TRBD2 (5 bases). CDR1 MDHEN and CDR2 SYDVKM come from the germline V gene. This CDR3 comprises 14 residues. V was cut by 10 bases and J by 1 base, with 15 bases left in between. CDR3 nucleotides: TGTGCCACGGGTCGCCTAGCCGGCACAGATACGCAGTATTTT. It specifies CATGRLAGTDTQYF.

The rearrangement uses TRBV2 and TRBJ1-1; D possibly corresponds to TRBD1 (6 bases). Deletions cut 7 bases from V and 1 base from J, with 25 bases between. CDR3 length: 18 residues. Per the germline V gene, CDR1 is SNHLY and CDR2 is FYNNEI. CDR3 coding DNA: TGTGCCAGCACTTCATATCTCACAGGGCCCAAAAAGAACACTGAAGCTTTCTTT. As protein: CASTSYLTGPKKNTEAFF.

In this sample, this clone turned up a few times. V is TRBV19 and J is TRBJ1-1; possibly TRBD1 for D (6 bases). Germline values: CDR1 LNHDA, CDR2 SQIVND (reference sequence). CDR3 length equals 14 residues. V lost 3 bases to trimming and J lost 4 bases, with 12 bases between them. The CDR3 here is CASSMGARSTEAFF. The CDR3 DNA sequence: TGTGCCAGTAGTATGGGGGCGCGGAGCACTGAAGCTTTCTTT.

The J gene is TRBJ2-5, the V gene TRBV28; TRBD2 agrees at 15 bases. The ends lost 1 base at V and 2 bases at J; junction bases unmatched: 5. The V gene's germline CDR1 is MDHEN and CDR2 SYDVKM. CDR3 length: 18 residues. The CDR3 nucleotides read TGTGCCAGCAGTTTATCGGGACTAGCGGGAGGATTGCAAGAGACCCAGTACTTC. Amino acid sequence: CASSLSGLAGGLQETQYF.

The rearrangement links TRBV3-1 (or the pseudogene TRBV3-2) to TRBJ2-7, with TRBD1 identical over 8 bases. The germline gives CDR1 LGHDT, CDR2 YNNKEL (reference sequence). V shed 4 bases, J shed 2 bases, and the junction held 4 bases outside the gene matches. There are 14 residues in the CDR3. CDR3 nucleotide sequence: TGTGCCAGCAGCCCGGCGGGACAGGCCTACGAGCAGTACTTC. Its translation is CASSPAGQAYEQYF.

V and J are TRBV2 and TRBJ2-7, with D possibly being TRBD2 (5 bases). Per germline, CDR1 SNHLY and CDR2 FYNNEI. Trimming took 4 bases from V and 2 from J, leaving 12 bases between them. This CDR3 has 14 amino acids. CDR3: CASSVGSGTYEQYF. CDR3 in DNA: TGTGCCAGCAGTGTTGGGAGCGGAACCTACGAGCAGTACTTC. Full variable domain (missing parts from reference TRBV2 and TRBJ2-7): EPEVTQTPSHQVTQMGQEVILRCVPISNHLYFYWYRQILGQKVEFLVSFYNNEISEKSEIFDDQFSVERPDGSNFTLKIRSTKLEDSAMYFCASSVGSGTYEQYFGPGTRLTVT.

This clone was seen a few times. The V and J genes are TRBV4-1 and TRBJ1-2; maybe TRBD1 (5 bases). The germline V and J ends were trimmed by 0 bases and 4 bases, with 18 bases remaining between them. Germline V gene sequence: CDR1 MGHRA, CDR2 YSYEKL. The CDR3 is made up of 17 amino acids. The CDR3 loop reads CASSQEEGWGVLYGYTF. The CDR3 DNA is TGCGCCAGCAGCCAAGAGGAGGGATGGGGCGTCCTCTATGGCTACACCTTC.

The V and J genes are TRBV4-1 and TRBJ2-5; TRBD1 matches at 7 bases. The CDR3 totals 15 residues. Germline V gives CDR1 MGHRA, CDR2 YSYEKL. After removal of 0 bases from V and 1 base from J, the junction contained 2 bases not matched to a gene. The CDR3 nucleotides read TGCGCCAGCAGCCAAGATCCAGGGGGCCAAGAGACCCAGTACTTC. Translating it yields CASSQDPGGQETQYF.

J is TRBJ1-1 and V is TRBV9; D unresolved. Germline CDR1 reads SGDLS; CDR2 reads YYNGEE. V was shortened by 0 bases and J by 0 bases, with 6 bases between the two germline ends. This CDR3 is built from 14 residues. CDR3 in amino acids: CASSVGHMNTEAFF. The CDR3 nucleotides are TGTGCCAGCAGCGTAGGACACATGAACACTGAAGCTTTCTTT.

This clone appeared a single time. J is TRBJ2-2 and V is TRBV9; D is possibly TRBD1 (6 bases). The germline V gene encodes CDR1 SGDLS and CDR2 YYNGEE. Trimming shortened V by 4 bases and J by 0 bases, and 16 bases separated the two germline ends. The CDR3 contains 17 residues. The CDR3 nucleotides are TGTGCCAGCAGCTCGTCTAAGGACAGACCGAACACCGGGGAGCTGTTTTTT. Protein sequence: CASSSSKDRPNTGELFF. The variable domain in full, completed from reference TRBV9 and TRBJ2-2, reads DSGVTQTPKHLITATGQRVTLRCSPRSGDLSVYWYQQSLDQGLQFLIQYYNGEERAKGNILERFSAQQFPDLHSELNLSSLELGDSALYFCASSSSKDRPNTGELFFGEGSRLTVL.

The rearrangement links TRBV19 to TRBJ1-5; D is unclear. The germline V and J ends were trimmed by 7 bases and 5 bases, with 21 bases remaining between them. Germline CDR1 LNHDA, CDR2 SQIVND (reference sequence). The CDR3 is 16 amino acids. The chain's CDR3 is CASTNLDLRGDQPQHF. CDR3 in DNA: TGTGCCAGTACTAACTTGGACCTACGCGGGGATCAGCCCCAGCATTTT. The complete variable domain, with remaining parts taken from reference TRBV19 and TRBJ1-5, reads DGGITQSPKYLFRKEGQNVTLSCEQNLNHDAMYWYRQDPGQGLRLIYYSQIVNDFQKGDIAEGYSVSREKKESFPLTVTSAQKNPTAFYLCASTNLDLRGDQPQHFGDGTRLSIL.

The V call is TRBV28, the J call TRBJ1-5, with D perhaps matching TRBD1 (6 bases). The CDR3 has 15 amino acids. Germline CDR1 is MDHEN and CDR2 is SYDVKM. Trimming removed 5 bases from V and 5 bases from J, with 16 bases in between. Here the CDR3 DNA reads TGTGCCAGCAGTACCGAAACAGGGAGGGATCAGCCCCAGCATTTT. It translates to CASSTETGRDQPQHF.

The chain carries TRBV18 and TRBJ1-5; 7 nucleotides align to TRBD1. Germline CDR1 and CDR2: KGHSH and LQKENI. V lost 6 bases, J lost 1 base, and 15 bases stayed unmatched. The CDR3 runs 18 residues. CDR3 nucleotides: TGTGCCAGCTCTCAAAAAGGAGGACAGGTTTCAAGCAATCAGCCCCAGCATTTT. Its protein is CASSQKGGQVSSNQPQHF. Full variable domain (missing parts from reference TRBV18 and TRBJ1-5): NAGVMQNPRHLVRRRGQEARLRCSPMKGHSHVYWYRQLPEEGLKFMVYLQKENIIDESGMPKERFSAEFPKEGPSILRIQQVVRGDSAAYFCASSQKGGQVSSNQPQHFGDGTRLSIL.

CDR3 nucleotide sequence: TGTGCCAGCAGTTTACCCCCATGGACTAGCGGGAGGGCCTCATACAATGAGCAGTTCTTC. This encodes CASSLPPWTSGRASYNEQFF. This chain connects TRBV28 to TRBJ2-1; 15 nucleotides agree with TRBD2. CDR1 MDHEN and CDR2 SYDVKM come from the germline V gene. The CDR3 loop spans 20 amino acids. The ends lost 2 bases at V and 4 bases at J; junction bases unmatched: 12. Filled out from reference TRBV28 and TRBJ2-1, the complete variable domain reads DVKVTQSSRYLVKRTGEKVFLECVQDMDHENMFWYRQDPGLGLRLIYFSYDVKMKEKGDIPEGYSVSREKKERFSLILESASTNQTSMYLCASSLPPWTSGRASYNEQFFGPGTRLTVL.

The J gene is TRBJ1-5, the V gene TRBV7-8; tentative D call: TRBD1 (6 bases). Germline V gene data show CDR1 as SGHVS and CDR2 as FQNEAQ. V dropped 3 bases and J dropped 4 bases, with 10 bases sitting between them. The length of the CDR3 is 14 residues. CDR3: CASSFRDTNQPQHF. CDR3 sequence (DNA): TGTGCCAGCAGCTTCCGGGACACTAATCAGCCCCAGCATTTT.

V usage is TRBV30 and J usage is TRBJ1-1; 9 bases align to TRBD1. V lost 5 bases and J lost 5; bases outside the gene matches: 6. The length of the CDR3 is 13 residues. Germline CDR1 reads GTSNPN; CDR2 reads SVGIG (reference sequence). In DNA, the CDR3 is TGTGCCTGGGCGGACAGGGGAGTTACTGAAGCTTTCTTT. As protein: CAWADRGVTEAFF.

The chain recombines TRBV19 with TRBJ1-5; TRBD1 might be the D (5 bases). The germline V gene encodes CDR1 LNHDA and CDR2 SQIVND (reference sequence). CDR3 length: 16 amino acids. The ends were cut back, 2 bases at V and 0 bases at J, with 11 bases in the middle. CDR3 residues: CASSIRQRGSNQPQHF. In DNA, the CDR3 is TGTGCCAGTAGTATACGACAGAGAGGTAGCAATCAGCCCCAGCATTTT.

This clone appeared a single time. The V and J genes are TRBV28 and TRBJ2-1, with TRBD2 matching over 7 bases. CDR3 length: 13 residues. Looked up from germline, CDR1 is MDHEN and CDR2 is SYDVKM. The trim removed 6 bases at V and 7 bases at J, leaving 6 bases unmatched. Here the CDR3 reads CASRTGRENEQFF. CDR3 sequence (DNA): TGTGCCAGCAGGACGGGGCGGGAGAATGAGCAGTTCTTC.

CDR3 nucleotides: TGTGCCAGCAGTTCTCCCTATGAGCGGGTATCGACCTACGAGCAGTACTTC. It specifies CASSSPYERVSTYEQYF. V and J are TRBV28 and TRBJ2-7; tentative D call: TRBD2 (6 bases). V was cut by 4 bases and J by 2 bases, with 21 bases left in between. CDR3 length: 17 amino acids. Per the germline V gene, CDR1 is MDHEN and CDR2 is SYDVKM.